A selection of T cell receptor beta chains follows, all from one sample in a study of blood T cell repertoires in COVID-19. Assay used: immunoSEQ multiplex PCR; TCRdb lists only in-frame clones, some missing. The table lists 200,000 or so clones, 65% to 85% of them singletons. Material: peripheral blood. The receptors stem from a woman younger than 45 who had recovered from COVID-19. CDR3s include the opening cysteine and the closing phenylalanine or tryptophan. The D gene is left open where the match is weak. Some rows have no size entry. The others give once, few or many, or a class for an expanded clone.

v_call: TRBV11-2; d_call: -; j_call: TRBJ2-3; clone_size: -; cdr3_nt: TGTGCCAGCAGCTTAGGCGGGGATACGCAGTATTTT; cdr3_aa: CASSLGGDTQYF
v_call: TRBV21-1; d_call: -; j_call: TRBJ1-3; clone_size: many; cdr3_nt: TGTGCCAGCAGCGGTCGAATACACTCTGGAAACACCATATATTTT; cdr3_aa: CASSGRIHSGNTIYF
v_call: TRBV28; d_call: -; j_call: TRBJ1-5; clone_size: few; cdr3_nt: TGTGCCAGCAGTTCAGAGGCGGCCTTGTATAGCAATCAGCCCCAGCATTTT; cdr3_aa: CASSSEAALYSNQPQHF
v_call: TRBV23-1; d_call: -; j_call: TRBJ2-7; clone_size: -; cdr3_nt: TGCGCCAGCAGTCGCGTCGGACGGGGACTCTACGAGCAGTACTTC; cdr3_aa: CASSRVGRGLYEQYF
v_call: TRBV27; d_call: TRBD2; j_call: TRBJ2-7; clone_size: -; cdr3_nt: TGTGCCAGCAGTCCCGGGACTAGCGGGAGTAGCGAGCAGTACTTC; cdr3_aa: CASSPGTSGSSEQYF
v_call: TRBV3-1/TRBV3-2; d_call: TRBD2; j_call: TRBJ2-7; clone_size: -; cdr3_nt: TGTGCCAGCAGCAAAGTTAGGAGCGGGAGTTTAAGCGAGCAGTACTTC; cdr3_aa: CASSKVRSGSLSEQYF
v_call: TRBV19; d_call: -; j_call: TRBJ2-7; clone_size: -; cdr3_nt: TGTGCCAGTAGTATCGTACAGGGTGGGCCCGCCTACGAGCAGTACTTC; cdr3_aa: CASSIVQGGPAYEQYF
v_call: TRBV21-1; d_call: -; j_call: TRBJ2-7; clone_size: -; cdr3_nt: TGTGCCAGCAGCCAGGTATGCGGACTCCTCTACGAGCAGTACTTC; cdr3_aa: CASSQVCGLLYEQYF
v_call: TRBV6-6; d_call: TRBD2; j_call: TRBJ2-7; clone_size: -; cdr3_nt: TGTGCCAGCAGGGGGACTAGCGGGAGGGCCTACGAGCAGTACTTC; cdr3_aa: CASRGTSGRAYEQYF
v_call: TRBV27; d_call: -; j_call: TRBJ2-1; clone_size: -; cdr3_nt: TGTGCCAGCAGTTCCTCGACTAGCTCCTACAATGAGCAGTTCTTC; cdr3_aa: CASSSSTSSYNEQFF
v_call: TRBV6-5; d_call: -; j_call: TRBJ1-1; clone_size: medium-sized; cdr3_nt: TGTGCCAGCAGTAATACAGGGTTTGAAGCTTTCTTT; cdr3_aa: CASSNTGFEAFF
v_call: TRBV7-2; d_call: TRBD2; j_call: TRBJ2-5; clone_size: -; cdr3_nt: TGTGCCAGCAGCACCCAACTAGCGGTAGAAGAGACCCAGTACTTC; cdr3_aa: CASSTQLAVEETQYF
v_call: TRBV4-1; d_call: TRBD2; j_call: TRBJ2-1; clone_size: -; cdr3_nt: TGCGCCAGCAGCCATACAGTAGCGGGAGGGCCCAACAATGAGCAGTTCTTC; cdr3_aa: CASSHTVAGGPNNEQFF
v_call: TRBV5-4; d_call: -; j_call: TRBJ1-3; clone_size: -; cdr3_nt: TGTGCCAGCAGCTTGGGGAAAACAGGGCAACGCTCTGGAAACACCATATATTTT; cdr3_aa: CASSLGKTGQRSGNTIYF
v_call: TRBV18; d_call: -; j_call: TRBJ1-2; clone_size: -; cdr3_nt: TGTGCCAGCTCACCGTACGACCCTCTTGTTAGGAGTGGCTACACCTTC; cdr3_aa: CASSPYDPLVRSGYTF
v_call: TRBV7-2; d_call: TRBD1; j_call: TRBJ2-5; clone_size: -; cdr3_nt: TGTGCCAGCAGCTTAGGGACAGGGGTGGAGACCCAGTACTTC; cdr3_aa: CASSLGTGVETQYF
v_call: TRBV7-9; d_call: -; j_call: TRBJ1-1; clone_size: -; cdr3_nt: TGTGCCAGCAGCCCTACGGGGGGCCCGGACACTGAAGCTTTCTTT; cdr3_aa: CASSPTGGPDTEAFF
v_call: TRBV3-1/TRBV3-2; d_call: TRBD1; j_call: TRBJ1-4; clone_size: -; cdr3_nt: TGTGCCAGCACGAACAGGGGTGGGGAAAAACTGTTTTTT; cdr3_aa: CASTNRGGEKLFF
v_call: TRBV4-1; d_call: -; j_call: TRBJ1-1; clone_size: -; cdr3_nt: TGCGCCAGCAGCCCACAGTTGAACACTGAAGCTTTCTTT; cdr3_aa: CASSPQLNTEAFF
v_call: TRBV24-1; d_call: -; j_call: TRBJ2-3; clone_size: -; cdr3_nt: TGTGCCACCAGTGATTTCTCCGGGAAAGATACGCAGTATTTT; cdr3_aa: CATSDFSGKDTQYF
v_call: TRBV5-4; d_call: -; j_call: TRBJ2-5; clone_size: -; cdr3_nt: TGTGCCAGCAGCTCCGGACTGGGGCAAGAGACCCAGTACTTC; cdr3_aa: CASSSGLGQETQYF
v_call: TRBV30; d_call: -; j_call: TRBJ2-7; clone_size: few; cdr3_nt: TGTGCCTGGAGTGTACAAACCGAGCAGTACTTC; cdr3_aa: CAWSVQTEQYF
v_call: TRBV7-9; d_call: TRBD1; j_call: TRBJ2-5; clone_size: -; cdr3_nt: TGTGCCAGCAGCCAATTAGGGGACAGGGTTAGAGAGACCCAGTACTTC; cdr3_aa: CASSQLGDRVRETQYF
v_call: TRBV11-2; d_call: -; j_call: TRBJ2-6; clone_size: few; cdr3_nt: TGTGCCAGCAGCTTAGGGTCCCCTACTGGGGCCAACGTCCTGACTTTC; cdr3_aa: CASSLGSPTGANVLTF
v_call: TRBV5-1; d_call: -; j_call: TRBJ2-2; clone_size: -; cdr3_nt: TGCGCCAGCAGCTTGGGTAGCGGGAACACCGGGGAGCTGTTTTTT; cdr3_aa: CASSLGSGNTGELFF
v_call: TRBV11-2; d_call: -; j_call: TRBJ1-2; clone_size: many; cdr3_nt: TGTGCCAGCAGCTTAGATCGTTTGCCAGGGAATGGCTACACCTTC; cdr3_aa: CASSLDRLPGNGYTF
v_call: TRBV5-6; d_call: -; j_call: TRBJ2-3; clone_size: -; cdr3_nt: TGTGCCAGCAGCTTCTCTGCGGGGATAAGCACAGATACGCAGTATTTT; cdr3_aa: CASSFSAGISTDTQYF
v_call: TRBV6-1; d_call: TRBD1; j_call: TRBJ1-6; clone_size: -; cdr3_nt: TGTGCCAGCAGTGAGACAGGGAGTGGAGGGAATTCACCCCTCCACTTT; cdr3_aa: CASSETGSGGNSPLHF
v_call: TRBV7-6; d_call: TRBD2; j_call: TRBJ2-3; clone_size: -; cdr3_nt: TGTGCCAGCAGCGCTATCCTAGCGGGAGGGCCGGGAAGCACAGATACGCAGTATTTT; cdr3_aa: CASSAILAGGPGSTDTQYF
v_call: TRBV28; d_call: -; j_call: TRBJ2-3; clone_size: -; cdr3_nt: TGTGCCAGCAGTTTGGGGACAACAGATACGCAGTATTTT; cdr3_aa: CASSLGTTDTQYF
v_call: TRBV11-1; d_call: -; j_call: TRBJ1-4; clone_size: -; cdr3_nt: TGTGCCAGCAGCCGCACCAGAGGTGAAAAACTGTTTTTT; cdr3_aa: CASSRTRGEKLFF
v_call: TRBV5-1; d_call: TRBD1; j_call: TRBJ1-6; clone_size: -; cdr3_nt: TGCGCCAGCAGCCCGAGACAGGGGGACTCACCCCTCCACTTT; cdr3_aa: CASSPRQGDSPLHF
v_call: TRBV7-7; d_call: -; j_call: TRBJ2-7; clone_size: -; cdr3_nt: TGTGCTAGCAGCCTTACACAACTAGGGACTGGGGCCACGAAGTACGAGCAGTACTTC; cdr3_aa: CASSLTQLGTGATKYEQYF
v_call: TRBV27; d_call: TRBD2; j_call: TRBJ2-6; clone_size: -; cdr3_nt: TGTGCCAGCAGGACCCTTTATGCGGGGGCTGGGGCCAACGTCCTGACTTTC; cdr3_aa: CASRTLYAGAGANVLTF
v_call: TRBV7-2; d_call: TRBD2; j_call: TRBJ2-7; clone_size: -; cdr3_nt: TGTGCCAGCAGCTTACCCCTCTCTAGCGGGAACTACGAGCAGTACTTC; cdr3_aa: CASSLPLSSGNYEQYF
v_call: TRBV29-1; d_call: TRBD2; j_call: TRBJ2-1; clone_size: -; cdr3_nt: TGCAGCGTCCGGGAGCGGGAGTGGGGTGAGCAGTTCTTC; cdr3_aa: CSVREREWGEQFF
v_call: TRBV19; d_call: TRBD1; j_call: TRBJ2-7; clone_size: -; cdr3_nt: TGTGCCAGCGACCCCGGGACAGGGAACGAGCAGTACTTC; cdr3_aa: CASDPGTGNEQYF
v_call: TRBV5-4; d_call: TRBD1; j_call: TRBJ1-6; clone_size: few; cdr3_nt: TGTGCCAGCAGCTTGCCTGGGACAGCTGCCTATAATTCACCCCTCCACTTT; cdr3_aa: CASSLPGTAAYNSPLHF
v_call: TRBV24-1; d_call: -; j_call: TRBJ2-7; clone_size: -; cdr3_nt: TGTGCCACCAGTGATTTGTTCGACGAGCAGTACTTC; cdr3_aa: CATSDLFDEQYF
v_call: TRBV4-2; d_call: TRBD1; j_call: TRBJ1-3; clone_size: -; cdr3_nt: TGTGCCAGCAGCCAAGACCCCCAGGGGGGAGGAAACACCATATATTTT; cdr3_aa: CASSQDPQGGGNTIYF
v_call: TRBV6-2/TRBV6-3; d_call: -; j_call: TRBJ1-3; clone_size: once; cdr3_nt: TGTGCCAGCAGCCCAGGGGAATTTGGAAACACCATATATTTT; cdr3_aa: CASSPGEFGNTIYF
v_call: TRBV5-1; d_call: TRBD2; j_call: TRBJ2-3; clone_size: -; cdr3_nt: TGCGCCAGCAGCTTCGGGACTAGCGAAACAGATACGCAGTATTTT; cdr3_aa: CASSFGTSETDTQYF
v_call: TRBV7-9; d_call: TRBD1; j_call: TRBJ2-5; clone_size: -; cdr3_nt: TGTGCCAGCAGCCCGGGACAGTGGGAGACCCAGTACTTC; cdr3_aa: CASSPGQWETQYF
v_call: TRBV15; d_call: -; j_call: TRBJ2-5; clone_size: -; cdr3_nt: TGTGCCACCAGCACAATAGGGGGTTGGGAGACCCAGTACTTC; cdr3_aa: CATSTIGGWETQYF
v_call: TRBV28; d_call: -; j_call: TRBJ1-3; clone_size: -; cdr3_nt: TGTGCCAGCAGAATTGACAGGAGCTCTGGAAACACCATATATTTT; cdr3_aa: CASRIDRSSGNTIYF
v_call: TRBV30; d_call: -; j_call: TRBJ1-5; clone_size: -; cdr3_nt: TGTGCCTGGAGTGTATCCAGTCATAGCAATCAGCCCCAGCATTTT; cdr3_aa: CAWSVSSHSNQPQHF
v_call: TRBV19; d_call: -; j_call: TRBJ1-3; clone_size: once; cdr3_nt: TGTGCCAGTACGGGAAGCTCTGGAAACACCATATATTTT; cdr3_aa: CASTGSSGNTIYF
v_call: TRBV20-1; d_call: TRBD2; j_call: TRBJ2-3; clone_size: few; cdr3_nt: TGCAGTGCTAGTCGGGGACTAGCGGAAGAGGGTACGCAGTATTTT; cdr3_aa: CSASRGLAEEGTQYF
v_call: TRBV29-1; d_call: TRBD1; j_call: TRBJ2-2; clone_size: few; cdr3_nt: TGCAGCGTGGACAGGGGGAACACCGGGGAGCTGTTTTTT; cdr3_aa: CSVDRGNTGELFF
v_call: TRBV6-1; d_call: TRBD2; j_call: TRBJ2-7; clone_size: -; cdr3_nt: TGTGCCAGCAGTGAAAGACTAGCGGGAGGCTACGAGCAGTACTTC; cdr3_aa: CASSERLAGGYEQYF
v_call: TRBV2; d_call: TRBD1; j_call: TRBJ1-1; clone_size: -; cdr3_nt: TGTGCCAGCACCAAGGGGGCAGGCACTGAAGCTTTCTTT; cdr3_aa: CASTKGAGTEAFF
v_call: TRBV6-5; d_call: TRBD2; j_call: TRBJ2-7; clone_size: -; cdr3_nt: TGTGCCAGCAGCCTTAGCGGGAGTAGTCCCTACGAGCAGTACTTC; cdr3_aa: CASSLSGSSPYEQYF